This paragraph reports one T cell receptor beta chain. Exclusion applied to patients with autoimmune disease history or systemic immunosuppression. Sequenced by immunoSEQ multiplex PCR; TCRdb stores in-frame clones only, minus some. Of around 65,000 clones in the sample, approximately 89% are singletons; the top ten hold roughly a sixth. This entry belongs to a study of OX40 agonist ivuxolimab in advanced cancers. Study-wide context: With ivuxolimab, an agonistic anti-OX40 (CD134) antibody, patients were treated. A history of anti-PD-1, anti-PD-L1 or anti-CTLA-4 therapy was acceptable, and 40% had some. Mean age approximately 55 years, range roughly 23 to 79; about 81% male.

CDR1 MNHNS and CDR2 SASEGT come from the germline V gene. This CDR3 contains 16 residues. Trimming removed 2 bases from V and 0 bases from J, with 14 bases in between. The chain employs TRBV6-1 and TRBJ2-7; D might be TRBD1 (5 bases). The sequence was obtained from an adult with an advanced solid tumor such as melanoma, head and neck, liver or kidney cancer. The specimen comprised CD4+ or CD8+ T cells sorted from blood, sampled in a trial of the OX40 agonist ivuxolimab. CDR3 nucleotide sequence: TGTGCCAGCAGTGAACTCTCTACAGGAATCTCCTACGAGCAGTACTTC. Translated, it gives CASSELSTGISYEQYF.